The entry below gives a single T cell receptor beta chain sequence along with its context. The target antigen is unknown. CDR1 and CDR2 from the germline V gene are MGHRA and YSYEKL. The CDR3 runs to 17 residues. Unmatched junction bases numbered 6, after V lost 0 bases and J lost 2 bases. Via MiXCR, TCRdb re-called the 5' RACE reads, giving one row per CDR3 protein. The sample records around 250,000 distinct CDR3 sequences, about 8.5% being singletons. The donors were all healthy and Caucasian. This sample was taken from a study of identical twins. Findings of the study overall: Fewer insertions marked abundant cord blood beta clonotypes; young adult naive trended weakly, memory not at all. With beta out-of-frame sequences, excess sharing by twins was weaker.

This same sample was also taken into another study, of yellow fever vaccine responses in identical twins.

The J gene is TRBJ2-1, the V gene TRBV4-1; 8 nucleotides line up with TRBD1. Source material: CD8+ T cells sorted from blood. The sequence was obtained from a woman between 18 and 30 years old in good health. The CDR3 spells CASSQDPGQGPYNEQFF. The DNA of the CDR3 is TGCGCCAGCAGCCAAGATCCTGGACAGGGTCCCTACAATGAGCAGTTCTTC.